This T cell receptor beta chain came from a study of blood T cell repertoires in COVID-19. Turning to the study itself: COVID-19 samples, acute and convalescent, were from the United States, Italy and Spain. Sources were T cells, B-cell-depleted T cells, or PBMCs; the material itself was cDNA or gDNA.

As processed by the authors: Reference gene primer amplification gave estimated nucleated cell counts. Sequencing was performed with immunoSEQ multiplex PCR; in TCRdb, only in-frame clones are kept and a portion is missing. V and J calls and clone size are given by that table; D and trimming were obtained from the DNA. The sample contains 88,000 or so clones, approximately 90% of which appear only once. With 4 bases clipped from V and 0 bases from J, the junction kept 8 bases outside the gene matches. CDR3 length: 16 residues. Per germline, CDR1 SEHNR and CDR2 FQNEAQ (reference sequence). The clonotype was recovered from a man aged 45-60 years with acute or convalescent COVID-19. The sample was peripheral blood. The gene calls are TRBV7-9 and TRBJ2-5; TRBD1 agrees at 7 bases. CDR3 DNA sequence: TGTGCCAGCAGCTCCCCCGGGACAGTGGACCAAGAGACCCAGTACTTC. Protein product: CASSSPGTVDQETQYF.